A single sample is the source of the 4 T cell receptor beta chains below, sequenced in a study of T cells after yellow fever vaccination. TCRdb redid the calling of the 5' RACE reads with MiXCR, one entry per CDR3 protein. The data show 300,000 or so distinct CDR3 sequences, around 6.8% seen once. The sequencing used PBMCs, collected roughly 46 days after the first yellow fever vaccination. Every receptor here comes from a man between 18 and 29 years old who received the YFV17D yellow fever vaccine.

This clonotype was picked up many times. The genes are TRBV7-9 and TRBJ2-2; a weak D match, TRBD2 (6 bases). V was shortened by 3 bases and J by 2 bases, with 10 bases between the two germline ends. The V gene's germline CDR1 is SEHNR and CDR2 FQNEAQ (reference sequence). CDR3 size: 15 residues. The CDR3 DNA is TGTGCCAGCAGCTTTTGGGGACTTAACACCGGGGAGCTGTTTTTT. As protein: CASSFWGLNTGELFF.

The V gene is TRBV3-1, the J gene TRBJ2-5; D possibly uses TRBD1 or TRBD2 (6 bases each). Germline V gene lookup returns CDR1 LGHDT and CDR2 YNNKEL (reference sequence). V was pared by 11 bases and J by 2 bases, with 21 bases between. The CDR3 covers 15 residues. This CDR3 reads CASTPAGGDQETQYF. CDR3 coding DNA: TGTGCCTCCACCCCTGCCGGGGGCGATCAAGAGACCCAGTACTTC.

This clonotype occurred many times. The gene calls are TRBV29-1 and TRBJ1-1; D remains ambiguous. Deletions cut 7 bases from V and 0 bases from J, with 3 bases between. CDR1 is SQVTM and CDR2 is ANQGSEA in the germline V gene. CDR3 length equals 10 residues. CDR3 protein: CSGLNTEAFF. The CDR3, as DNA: TGCAGCGGCCTGAACACTGAAGCTTTCTTT.

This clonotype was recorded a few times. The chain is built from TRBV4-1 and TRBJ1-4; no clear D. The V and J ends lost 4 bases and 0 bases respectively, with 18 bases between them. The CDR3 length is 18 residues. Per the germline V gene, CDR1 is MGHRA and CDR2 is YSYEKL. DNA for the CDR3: TGCGCCAGCAGCCCGAAGGTGGAGCTTCTTGCAACTAATGAAAAACTGTTTTTT. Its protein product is CASSPKVELLATNEKLFF.